The entry that follows covers one TCR beta chain sequence. Its matching antigen is unknown. This record belongs to a study of monozygotic twins with cystic fibrosis. The data were produced by immunoSEQ multiplex PCR, yet TCRdb's version contains in-frame clones alone and is incomplete. The repertoire holds under 20,000 clones, with around 97% as singletons. Findings and caveats of the study: Shared CDR3 numbers were not associated with age, concordance or severity. Low clonality (median about 0.0095) suggested a mostly naive repertoire.

The sample comprised blood. The TCR sequence derives from a woman younger than 45 with cystic fibrosis.

CDR3 bases: TGCAGCGTTAAACCCGGGACAGAACAGTACTTC. This gives the protein CSVKPGTEQYF. This sequence joins TRBV29-1 and TRBJ2-7, with 7 nucleotides matching TRBD1. The length of the CDR3 is 11 residues. The V gene end was trimmed by 5 bases and the J gene end by 10 bases; junction bases not matched to a gene: 8. Germline V gene lookup returns CDR1 SQVTM and CDR2 ANQGSEA.